The rows below give T cell receptor beta chains drawn from one sample of a study of T-cell reconstitution after alpha-beta-depleted transplantation in children. From the PCR reads, TCRdb called clonotypes with MiXCR, one entry per CDR3 protein. This sample yields 420,000 or so distinct CDR3 sequences, of which roughly a tenth are seen a single time; 4.5% to 7% belongs to the top ten. Material: PBMCs from the stem cell graft donor, obtained from the stem cell graft. All receptors come from a human donor who donated a stem cell graft to a child with acute myeloid leukemia. The CDR3 runs from the conserved cysteine through the conserved F or W. The order of the fields is D gene, V gene, clone size, J gene, CDR3 protein, CDR3 DNA. A D gene is named only where the DNA matches it firmly. Clone size appears in some rows only: once, few, many, or a class for an expanded clone.

.	TRBV5-1	.	TRBJ2-5	CASSLEVRLETQYF	TGCGCCAGCAGCTTGGAGGTGCGACTGGAGACCCAGTACTTC
TRBD1	TRBV18	few	TRBJ1-2	CASSPDRVPFGYTF	TGTGCCAGCTCACCAGACAGGGTCCCCTTCGGCTACACCTTC
.	TRBV27	many	TRBJ2-1	CASSPAGAGRAYNEQFF	TGTGCCAGCAGTCCCGCAGGGGCGGGAAGGGCCTACAATGAGCAGTTCTTC
.	TRBV2	many	TRBJ1-2	CAISGPIFRYTF	TGTGCCATTTCGGGGCCCATATTTCGCTACACCTTC
TRBD1	TRBV2	few	TRBJ2-7	CASRGTVYEQYF	TGTGCCAGCAGGGGGACAGTCTACGAGCAGTACTTC
.	TRBV20-1	.	TRBJ1-2	CSARGGRDSYGYTF	TGCAGTGCTAGAGGGGGCAGGGATTCTTATGGCTACACCTTC
.	TRBV9	many	TRBJ2-7	CASSVEPGYEQYF	TGTGCCAGCAGCGTAGAACCCGGATACGAGCAGTACTTC
.	TRBV12-3/TRBV12-4	many	TRBJ1-5	CASRSLFIGPQHF	TGTGCCAGCCGAAGTTTATTTATCGGGCCCCAGCATTTT
.	TRBV12-3/TRBV12-4	many	TRBJ2-6	CASSSSGANVLTF	TGTGCCAGCAGTTCTTCTGGGGCCAACGTCCTGACTTTC
TRBD1	TRBV5-5	.	TRBJ1-1	CASSGRLQGRNTEAFF	TGTGCCAGCAGCGGCCGGCTACAGGGGAGGAACACTGAAGCTTTCTTT